This TCR beta chain stems from a study of T-cell memory formation after mild COVID-19. Using its own MiXCR run on the 5' RACE reads, TCRdb lists one record per CDR3 protein. The sample holds some 450,000 distinct CDR3 sequences, 15% to 20% seen once. The germline gives CDR1 DFQATT, CDR2 SNEGSKA (reference sequence). This CDR3 contains 12 residues. The study, taken as a whole, reports: Clones that contracted from day 15 to 85 had balanced CD4/CD8; later expanders were CD4+ biased. There was no confirmation that second-wave clones peaking on day 37 were SARS-CoV-2 specific.

This clonotype was seen a handful of times. Its antigen is not identified. A junction boundary mismatches the germline segment, possibly from a read error. Sequenced material: PBMCs or a T cell subset sorted from them (not recorded which). The sequence was collected from a man between 18 and 35 years old who had mild COVID-19 (a few samples of this study predate the infection). Cell type and time point are not known. The chain combines TRBV20-1 with TRBJ1-2, with D tentatively TRBD1 (6 bases). The CDR3 sequence: CSAGEEGVGYTF. The CDR3 DNA is TGCAGTGCTGGAGAGGAGGGGGTCGGCTACACCTTC.